What follows describes a single TCR beta chain. The antigen is undetermined. This may be a read error: a much more frequent sequence differs by one nucleotide. This specimen belongs to a study of tumor and adjacent non-tumor tissue in lung cancer. Across the whole study: Patients comprised eleven to twelve adenocarcinoma, 2 squamous cell carcinoma and 1 small cell lung cancer. Findings and caveats of the study: Significantly higher TCR diversity was found in tumor than normal lung.

The CDR3 has 15 residues. The V and J ends lost 7 bases and 0 bases respectively, with 15 bases between them. Germline CDR1 is MDHEN and CDR2 is SYDVKM. The library came from three nested PCR rounds adapted from ARM-PCR protocols. TCRdb re-derived calls from the multiplex PCR reads in MiXCR, one entry per CDR3 protein. The sample has 40,000 to 60,000 distinct CDR3 sequences, about two thirds seen once. The template was RNA from unsorted bulk tissue. More than 3 cm separated this lung sample from the edge of the tumor. The specimen was distant non-tumor lung tissue. The clonotype was recovered from a woman in her seventies with non-small cell lung cancer. This chain links TRBV28 with TRBJ1-1, with D perhaps TRBD1 (5 bases). The CDR3 is CASIPWDAMNTEAFF. For the CDR3, the DNA is TGTGCCAGCATCCCGTGGGACGCCATGAACACTGAAGCTTTCTTT.